One sample yielded the 25 T cell receptor beta chains listed below, sequenced in a study of blood T cell repertoires in COVID-19. This table comes from immunoSEQ multiplex PCR, and its TCRdb copy is limited to in-frame clones, with some not included. The sample holds some 270,000 clones, 90% seen once. Sequencing was performed on peripheral blood. Every receptor here comes from a woman in her fifties or sixties with COVID-19, enrolled during active disease.

The chain links TRBV6-5 to TRBJ1-4; 12 nucleotides agree with TRBD1. CDR1 MNHEY and CDR2 SVGAGI come from the germline V gene. The CDR3 extends over 14 amino acids. The ends lost 5 bases at V and 7 bases at J; junction bases unmatched: 2. CDR3 sequence (DNA): TGTGCCAGCAGTCGGGACAGGGGGCTTGAAAAACTGTTTTTT. Its translation is CASSRDRGLEKLFF.

This chain uses TRBV3-1 (or the pseudogene TRBV3-2) with TRBJ2-1, with a tentative D call TRBD1 (6 bases). The length of the CDR3 is 13 residues. Germline lookup yields CDR1 LGHDT and CDR2 YNNKEL (reference sequence). Trimming left V 3 bases short and J 6 bases short, with 9 bases between. CDR3 sequence: CASSHAGANEQFF. The DNA of the CDR3 is TGTGCCAGCAGCCATGCAGGGGCCAATGAGCAGTTCTTC.

In its sample, this clone was seen a few times. J is TRBJ1-3 and V is TRBV4-2; D gene ambiguous. With 0 bases removed from V and 2 bases from J, the gap between germline ends came to 14 bases. Germline loops: CDR1 LGHNA, CDR2 YNFKEQ. There are 17 residues in the CDR3. The CDR3 protein is CASSQEAANSAGNTIYF. The CDR3 nucleotides read TGTGCCAGCAGCCAAGAGGCGGCGAACTCCGCTGGAAACACCATATATTTT.

CDR3 DNA sequence: TGCAGCGTCCGGCCCCTGGGCGGGGACTATGGCTACACCTTC. This gives the protein CSVRPLGGDYGYTF. This chain joins TRBV29-1 and TRBJ1-2; D is unresolved. Trimming pared 6 bases from V and 3 bases from J, leaving 17 bases between. From germline, CDR1 is SQVTM and CDR2 ANQGSEA. The CDR3 runs to 14 residues.

This clone was observed at least ten times. The chain is built from TRBV4-3 and TRBJ2-6; maybe TRBD1 (5 bases). The CDR3 has 17 amino acids. The V end lost 2 bases, the J end lost 0 bases, and 11 bases lay between the germline ends. CDR1 is LGHNA and CDR2 is YSLEER in the germline V gene. The CDR3, as DNA: TGCGCCAGCAGCCAACAGGGTTCGATCTCTGGGGCCAACGTCCTGACTTTC. Amino acid sequence: CASSQQGSISGANVLTF.

The rearrangement uses TRBV12-5 and TRBJ1-4, with D hard to call. CDR1 and CDR2 from the germline V gene are LGHNT and FRNRAP. Trimming removed 0 bases from V and 6 bases from J, with 11 bases in between. The CDR3 length is 15 residues. The CDR3 sequence is CASGLVRGLDEKLFF. CDR3 DNA sequence: TGTGCTAGTGGTTTGGTACGAGGTTTGGATGAAAAACTGTTTTTT.

V usage is TRBV25-1 and J usage is TRBJ1-2, with 10 bases lining up with TRBD1. CDR1 MGHDK and CDR2 SYGVNS come from the germline V gene. The CDR3 is 13 amino acids. V shed 7 bases, J shed 5 bases, and the junction held 4 bases outside the gene matches. The CDR3: CASTEGQGYGYTF. CDR3 nucleotides: TGTGCCAGCACAGAGGGACAGGGGTATGGCTACACCTTC.

The V gene is TRBV19, the J gene TRBJ1-2; 11 bases agree with TRBD1. From germline, CDR1 is LNHDA and CDR2 SQIVND (reference sequence). This CDR3 comprises 16 residues. The trim removed 3 bases at V and 4 bases at J, leaving 7 bases unmatched. The CDR3 DNA sequence: TGTGCCAGTAGTATGCCTTGGGGGACAGGGGGCTATGGCTACACCTTC. Translation: CASSMPWGTGGYGYTF.

This chain links TRBV3-1 (or the pseudogene TRBV3-2) with TRBJ1-1, with D uncertain. This CDR3 comprises 18 residues. CDR1 LGHDT and CDR2 YNNKEL come from the germline V gene (reference sequence). V was clipped by 4 bases and J by 1 base, with 22 bases between them. Here the CDR3 reads CASSPLAEGPWRNTEAFF. CDR3 DNA sequence: TGTGCCAGCAGCCCATTAGCCGAGGGCCCGTGGAGGAACACTGAAGCTTTCTTT.

In this sample, this clone turned up once. The chain links TRBV27 to TRBJ2-1, with TRBD1 identical over 9 bases. The CDR3 is 14 residues long. Looked up from germline, CDR1 is MNHEY and CDR2 is SMNVEV (reference sequence). V shed 3 bases, J shed 9 bases, and the junction held 6 bases outside the gene matches. CDR3 sequence (DNA): TGTGCCAGCAGTTTCCGGGACAGGGCGGGTGAGCAGTTCTTC. Translation gives CASSFRDRAGEQFF.

The genes are TRBV12-3 or TRBV12-4 and TRBJ1-5; D not certain. Trimming removed 8 bases from V and 5 bases from J, with 13 bases in between. The CDR3 has 13 amino acids. DNA of the CDR3: TGTGCCAGCGCTGGAGGCAGCTATCAGCCCCAGCATTTT. Its translation is CASAGGSYQPQHF.

This sequence joins TRBV2 and TRBJ1-1; 7 bases align to TRBD1. With V trimmed by 4 bases and J by 0 bases, 2 bases remained unmatched. The germline CDR1 and CDR2 sequences are SNHLY and FYNNEI. The CDR3 sequence is 14 residues long. The DNA of the CDR3 is TGTGCCAGCAGTGTACAGGGGATGAACACTGAAGCTTTCTTT. Its translation: CASSVQGMNTEAFF.

The rearrangement links TRBV18 to TRBJ1-1, with a tentative D call TRBD1 (6 bases). V was cut by 4 bases and J by 1 base, with 16 bases left in between. Germline V gene sequence: CDR1 KGHSH, CDR2 LQKENI. This CDR3 has 16 residues. The CDR3 is CASSHGGRASNTEAFF. The CDR3 DNA reads as TGTGCCAGCTCACACGGGGGGCGGGCCTCGAACACTGAAGCTTTCTTT.

The V gene is TRBV27, the J gene TRBJ2-5, with 15 positions matching TRBD2. The CDR3 is made up of 15 amino acids. Germline V gene data show CDR1 as MNHEY and CDR2 as SMNVEV (reference sequence). V was clipped by 6 bases and J by 5 bases; unmatched bases: 4. This CDR3 reads CASRGLAGGRETQYF. For the CDR3, the DNA is TGTGCCAGCAGGGGACTAGCGGGGGGCAGGGAGACCCAGTACTTC.

The V gene is TRBV9, the J gene TRBJ1-5; D is unresolved. The V gene lost 2 bases and the J gene lost 3 bases, with 12 bases spanning the gap. Looked up from germline, CDR1 is SGDLS and CDR2 is YYNGEE. The CDR3 length is 15 residues. CDR3 residues: CASSVSGEYNQPQHF. The CDR3 DNA reads as TGTGCCAGCAGCGTGTCCGGGGAGTACAATCAGCCCCAGCATTTT. The whole variable domain, remainder taken from reference TRBV9 and TRBJ1-5, is DSGVTQTPKHLITATGQRVTLRCSPRSGDLSVYWYQQSLDQGLQFLIQYYNGEERAKGNILERFSAQQFPDLHSELNLSSLELGDSALYFCASSVSGEYNQPQHFGDGTRLSIL.

The table lists this clone with a few counts. The chain has TRBV19 and TRBJ1-2; no clear D gene. The length of the CDR3 is 14 residues. V was clipped by 6 bases and J by 4 bases, with 15 bases between them. The V gene's germline CDR1 is LNHDA and CDR2 SQIVND (reference sequence). The CDR3 loop reads CASRPPEGAYGYTF. DNA for the CDR3: TGTGCCAGTAGACCCCCGGAGGGAGCCTATGGCTACACCTTC. Looking up the rest from reference TRBV19 and TRBJ1-2 gives the full variable domain: DGGITQSPKYLFRKEGQNVTLSCEQNLNHDAMYWYRQDPGQGLRLIYYSQIVNDFQKGDIAEGYSVSREKKESFPLTVTSAQKNPTAFYLCASRPPEGAYGYTFGSGTRLTVV.

The J gene is TRBJ2-5, the V gene TRBV30; D unresolved. V shed 0 bases and J shed 5 bases, with 4 bases lying between them. Germline V gene sequence: CDR1 GTSNPN, CDR2 SVGIG (reference sequence). The CDR3 consists of 11 residues. The CDR3 DNA reads TGTGCCTGGAGTGTAGAGGAGACCCAGTACTTC. Translated: CAWSVEETQYF.

The genes are TRBV19 and TRBJ1-2; tentatively, D is TRBD1 (6 bases). This CDR3 has 13 amino acids. Germline-derived CDR1 and CDR2 are LNHDA and SQIVND (reference sequence). Trimming stripped 8 bases from V and 4 bases from J, with 14 bases between. For the CDR3, the DNA is TGTGCCAGTGCCGAGGGGGGGAGCTATGGCTACACCTTC. It yields the protein CASAEGGSYGYTF.

The V gene is TRBV18, the J gene TRBJ2-7; 9 bases match TRBD1. V was clipped by 3 bases and J by 5 bases; unmatched bases: 8. The CDR3 covers 15 residues. CDR1 and CDR2 (germline): KGHSH, LQKENI. The CDR3 loop reads CASSPSGTGQNEQYF. The CDR3 coding sequence is TGTGCCAGCTCACCGTCCGGGACAGGGCAGAACGAGCAGTACTTC.

V gene TRBV4-3 combines with J gene TRBJ2-1; a weak D match, TRBD1 (5 bases). The CDR3 has 16 residues. From germline, CDR1 is LGHNA and CDR2 YSLEER. The V and J ends lost 0 bases and 7 bases respectively, with 16 bases between them. CDR3 nucleotides: TGCGCCAGCAGCCAAGATCCCCGACAGCCTCTTAATGAGCAGTTCTTC. It codes for CASSQDPRQPLNEQFF.

The chain employs TRBV4-2 and TRBJ1-1; the match to TRBD1 covers 9 bases. CDR3 size: 15 residues. Germline CDR1 and CDR2: LGHNA and YNFKEQ. J lost 4 bases, V lost 0 bases, and 3 bases had no gene match. CDR3 protein: CASSQEGDRVTEAFF. CDR3 DNA: TGTGCCAGCAGCCAAGAGGGGGACAGGGTCACTGAAGCTTTCTTT.

The chain has TRBV18 and TRBJ1-2, with D perhaps TRBD1 (6 bases). V was pared by 1 base and J by 3 bases, with 18 bases between. Germline assignment: CDR1 KGHSH and CDR2 LQKENI. CDR3 length: 17 residues. For the CDR3, the DNA is TGTGCCAGCTCACCACAATCGACAGGACGCTCTGACTATGGCTACACCTTC. Its protein product is CASSPQSTGRSDYGYTF.

The chain recombines TRBV29-1 with TRBJ2-2; perhaps TRBD1 as D (5 bases). The CDR3 totals 14 residues. Trimming removed 4 bases from V and 4 bases from J, with 13 bases in between. CDR1 and CDR2 (germline): SQVTM, ANQGSEA. The CDR3 region is CSVVYRKGTGELFF. The CDR3, as DNA: TGCAGCGTTGTATACAGGAAAGGCACCGGGGAGCTGTTTTTT.

This chain uses TRBV5-6 with TRBJ1-2, with 7 bases identical to TRBD1. CDR1 and CDR2 (germline): SGHDT, YYEEEE. CDR3 size: 14 residues. V dropped 4 bases and J dropped 1; count of bases not matched to a gene: 4. CDR3 in DNA: TGTGCCAGCAGCCGCCGGGACAGTAACTATGGCTACACCTTC. This encodes CASSRRDSNYGYTF.

This clone has more than one count but fewer than ten. The rearrangement joins TRBV3-1 (or the pseudogene TRBV3-2) to TRBJ1-2; 9 bases are shared with TRBD1. The germline V gene has CDR1 LGHDT and CDR2 YNNKEL (reference sequence). The CDR3 has 13 amino acids. Trimming cost V 5 bases and J 5 bases; bases outside gene matches: 3. CDR3 residues: CASSGTGRYGYTF. Here the CDR3 DNA reads TGTGCCAGCAGCGGGACAGGGAGGTATGGCTACACCTTC.